This T cell receptor beta chain was captured in a study of PD-L1 blockade in urothelial cancer (dated by TCRdb to about 2017). General notes on the study: Therapy was started in the mid-2010s for all patients, and atezolizumab 1,200 mg was administered intravenously every 3 weeks. The study, an exploratory multi-omic analysis, examined somatic, immune and clinical correlates of response to PD-L1 blockade with atezolizumab in urothelial cancer. Pretreatment blood TCR-seq was available for nearly 30 patients, at least one posttreatment blood collection was obtained for 25 or so patients, and tumor TCR-seq was available for 25 or so patients. Durable clinical benefit was achieved by nine patients but not by the remaining 20. An ECOG performance status of 0 or 1 was recorded for the patients, and 0 to 3 prior chemotherapy regimens had been received by the patients. Twenty-five of 29 patients were males with bladder-origin urothelial cancer, and about 60% of the roughly 30 reported a prior smoking history. Durable clinical benefit was defined as progression-free survival longer than 6 months, and TCR features were also tested against progression-free and overall survival. Blood samples yielded a median of approximately 150,000 T cells and tens of thousands of unique TCRs, with median clonality around 0.083. In the same patients who had TCR sequencing, pretreatment tumors also underwent whole exome sequencing and RNA sequencing. Pretreatment tumor samples, along with matched peripheral blood collected serially before and after atezolizumab treatment, underwent TCR sequencing. Blood samples were analyzed at two time points: 3 weeks after treatment start (second dose) and 6 weeks after treatment start.

To estimate absolute template abundance from read counts, synthetic TCR analog templates were spiked into each PCR. TCRbeta CDR3 regions were amplified from genomic DNA with bias-controlled V and J gene primers using the immunoSEQ assay. Sequencing of rearranged TCRbeta segments was done at approximately 20X coverage. Processing in the source paper ran as follows. Clustering was used to correct sequencing errors, and CDR3s were annotated against IMGT to assign V, D and J genes. Downstream analyses used only productive TCRbeta rearrangements, leaving out any out-of-frame or stop-codon sequences. Clonality was calculated as one minus the Shannon entropy normalized by the log of the number of unique productive sequences. Fisher's exact test with Benjamini-Hochberg correction, at a threshold of adjusted p below 0.01, was used to find clones that differed between time points or between blood and tumor. TCRdb holds this immuneACCESS table with in-frame rearrangements only. Some clones are missing; in checked studies, unresolved V genes explain under half, and the rest has no known cause. The DNA gave D and trimming, while V, J and clone size come from that table. The sample table holds some 120,000 clones, of which approximately 85% were seen once. The biggest ten clones account for roughly 2.4% of the sample.

The sample's time point label, in plain terms: peripheral blood 6 weeks after treatment start. The cohort comprised fewer than 35 patients with locally advanced or metastatic urothelial carcinoma treated at Memorial Sloan Kettering on a trial protocol. Peripheral blood mononuclear cells were collected pretreatment and during treatment, at between 1 and 8 total time points per patient. The Qiagen DNeasy Blood extraction kit was used to purify genomic DNA from total PBMCs and tumor samples. PBMCs were collected pretreatment and during treatment, and were isolated and stored as previously described. Note on this clone: This clone's antigen is unknown. No clone much larger than this one lies a single base away; base qualities are absent.

Taken from cysteine to phenylalanine, the CDR3 has 15 residues. The only DNA kept is the CDR3, 45 bases in frame from the first base. Deletion took 2 bases off V and 1 base off J, with a span of 8 bases between the germline ends. As encoded in the germline V gene, CDR1 is MDHEN while CDR2 is SYDVKM. Results and caveats for the whole study, not just this receptor: Patients with durable benefit showed greater expansion of tumor-associated TCR clones in peripheral blood 3 weeks after starting treatment (n ≈ 20, p = 0.022). Because of the small sample size (n ≈ 29) and the many exploratory analyses performed, the results are intended to be regarded as hypothesis-generating. A pretreatment peripheral blood TCR clonality below the median was linked to improved progression-free and overall survival.

The material was PBMCs, obtained around atezolizumab (anti-PD-L1) treatment. The receptor was isolated from a man aged 50 to 59 with urothelial cancer. Here the chain combines TRBV28 and TRBJ2-2, with the D gene not clear enough to name. The CDR3 loop reads CASSLISGNTGELFF. The DNA reads as follows: TGTGCCAGCAGTTTAATTTCGGGGAACACCGGGGAGCTGTTTTTT.